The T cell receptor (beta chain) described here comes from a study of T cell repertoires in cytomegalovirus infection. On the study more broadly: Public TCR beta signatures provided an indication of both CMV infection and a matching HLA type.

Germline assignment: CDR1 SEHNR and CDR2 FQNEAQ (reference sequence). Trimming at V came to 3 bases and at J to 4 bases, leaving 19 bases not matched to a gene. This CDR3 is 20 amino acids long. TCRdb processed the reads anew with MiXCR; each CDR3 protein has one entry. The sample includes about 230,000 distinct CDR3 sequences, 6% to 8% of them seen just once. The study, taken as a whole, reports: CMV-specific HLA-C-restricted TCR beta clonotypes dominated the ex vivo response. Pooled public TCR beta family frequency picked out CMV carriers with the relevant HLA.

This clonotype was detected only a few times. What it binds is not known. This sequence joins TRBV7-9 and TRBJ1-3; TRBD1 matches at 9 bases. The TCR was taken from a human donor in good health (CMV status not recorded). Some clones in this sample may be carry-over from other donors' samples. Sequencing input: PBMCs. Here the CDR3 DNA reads TGTGCCAGCAGCTTCACGTATGCCCCGAAACAGGGGGCGACCGGAAACACCATATATTTT. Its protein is CASSFTYAPKQGATGNTIYF.